The clone carrying this TCR beta chain was recorded only once. As yet, its antigen is unknown. The protocol was immunoSEQ multiplex PCR, while the TCRdb copy is restricted to in-frame clones and leaves out a portion. Here the sample spans 56,000 or so clones, around 86% being singletons. This sample stems from a study of OX40 agonist ivuxolimab in advanced cancers. Background on the study: A diagnosis of hepatocellular carcinoma, melanoma, renal cell or head and neck cancer was present in dose-escalation patients. General study findings and limits: Averaged across samples, CD8+ T cells carried more expanded clones than CD4+ did.

The ends were cut back, 1 base at V and 6 bases at J, with 17 bases in the middle. CDR1 SGHNT and CDR2 YENEEA come from the germline V gene. The CDR3 has 16 amino acids. The sequencing here drew on CD4+ or CD8+ T cells sorted from blood, taken in a trial of the OX40 agonist ivuxolimab. This chain connects TRBV11-3 to TRBJ2-3, with a possible D match to TRBD2 (6 bases). The TCR comes from an adult with an advanced solid tumor such as melanoma, head and neck, liver or kidney cancer. The CDR3 DNA reads TGTGCCAGCAGCTTAGCCTCGGGACTGGGTCAGGATACGCAGTATTTT. Translated: CASSLASGLGQDTQYF.